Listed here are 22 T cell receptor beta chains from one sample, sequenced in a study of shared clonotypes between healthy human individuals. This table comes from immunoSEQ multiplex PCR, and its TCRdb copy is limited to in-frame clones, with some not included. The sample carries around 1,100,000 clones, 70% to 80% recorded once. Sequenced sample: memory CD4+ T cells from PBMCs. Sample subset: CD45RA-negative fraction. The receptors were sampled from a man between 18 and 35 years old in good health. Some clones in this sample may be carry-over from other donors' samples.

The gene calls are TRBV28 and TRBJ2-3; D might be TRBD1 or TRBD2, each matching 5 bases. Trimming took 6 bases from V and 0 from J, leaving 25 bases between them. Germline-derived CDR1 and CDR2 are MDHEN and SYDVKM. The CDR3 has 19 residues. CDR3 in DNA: TGTGCCAGCAGCCGCATGGGACCGACAGAGCCATCTAGCACAGATACGCAGTATTTT. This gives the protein CASSRMGPTEPSSTDTQYF. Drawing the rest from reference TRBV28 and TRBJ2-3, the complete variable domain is DVKVTQSSRYLVKRTGEKVFLECVQDMDHENMFWYRQDPGLGLRLIYFSYDVKMKEKGDIPEGYSVSREKKERFSLILESASTNQTSMYLCASSRMGPTEPSSTDTQYFGPGTRLTVL.

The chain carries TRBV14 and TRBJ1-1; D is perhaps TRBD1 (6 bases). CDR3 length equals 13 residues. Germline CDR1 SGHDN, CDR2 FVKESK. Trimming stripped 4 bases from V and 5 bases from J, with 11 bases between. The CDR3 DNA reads TGTGCCAGCAGCCGTGGACAGACAACTGAAGCTTTCTTT. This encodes CASSRGQTTEAFF. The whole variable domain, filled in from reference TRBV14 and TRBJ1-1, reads EAGVTQFPSHSVIEKGQTVTLRCDPISGHDNLYWYRRVMGKEIKFLLHFVKESKQDESGMPNNRFLAERTGGTYSTLKVQPAELEDSGVYFCASSRGQTTEAFFGQGTRLTVV.

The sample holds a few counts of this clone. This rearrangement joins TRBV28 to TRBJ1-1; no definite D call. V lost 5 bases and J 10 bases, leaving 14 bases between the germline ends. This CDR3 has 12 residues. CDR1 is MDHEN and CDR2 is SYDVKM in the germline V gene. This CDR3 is CASSGDPSRAFF. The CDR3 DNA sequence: TGTGCCAGCAGTGGTGACCCTTCACGAGCTTTCTTT.

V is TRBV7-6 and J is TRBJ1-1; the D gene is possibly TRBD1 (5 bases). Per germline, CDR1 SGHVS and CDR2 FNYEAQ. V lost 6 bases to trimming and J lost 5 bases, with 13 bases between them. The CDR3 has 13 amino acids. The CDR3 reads CASRERGGTEAFF. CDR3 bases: TGTGCCAGCAGGGAGCGGGGGGGAACTGAAGCTTTCTTT.

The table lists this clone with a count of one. The CDR3 DNA reads as TGTGCCAGCCGTCCCAGGGAGTCCTTTATGAACACTGAAGCTTTCTTT. Its translation is CASRPRESFMNTEAFF. This sequence joins TRBV9 and TRBJ1-1, with D possibly TRBD1 on 5 matching bases. Germline V lookup: CDR1 SGDLS, CDR2 YYNGEE. The CDR3 has 16 residues. Trimming stripped 7 bases from V and 0 bases from J, with 19 bases between.

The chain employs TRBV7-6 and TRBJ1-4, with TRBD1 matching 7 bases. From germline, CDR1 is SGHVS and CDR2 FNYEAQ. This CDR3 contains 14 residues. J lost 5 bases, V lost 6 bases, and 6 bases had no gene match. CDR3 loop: CASSLTQGNEKLFF. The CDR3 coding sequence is TGTGCCAGCAGTCTTACACAGGGGAATGAAAAACTGTTTTTT.

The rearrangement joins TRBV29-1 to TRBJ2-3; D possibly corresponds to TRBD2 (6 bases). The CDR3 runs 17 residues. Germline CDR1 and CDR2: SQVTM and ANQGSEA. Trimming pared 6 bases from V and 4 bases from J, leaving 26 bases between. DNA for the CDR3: TGCAGCGTGGAAACGAGTATGGCGGGACTCCCTGCAGATACGCAGTATTTT. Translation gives CSVETSMAGLPADTQYF.

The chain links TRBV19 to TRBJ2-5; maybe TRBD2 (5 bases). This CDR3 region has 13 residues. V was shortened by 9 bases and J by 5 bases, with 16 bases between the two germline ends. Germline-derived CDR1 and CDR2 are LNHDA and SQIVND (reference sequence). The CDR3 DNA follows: TGTGCCAGCCGAGCTCGGGGAAAGGAGACCCAGTACTTC. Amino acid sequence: CASRARGKETQYF.

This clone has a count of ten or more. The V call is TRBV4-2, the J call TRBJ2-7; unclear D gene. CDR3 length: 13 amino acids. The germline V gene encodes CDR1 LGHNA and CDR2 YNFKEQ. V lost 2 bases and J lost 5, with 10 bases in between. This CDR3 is CASSQSLMDEQYF. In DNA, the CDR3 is TGTGCCAGCAGCCAATCACTCATGGACGAGCAGTACTTC.

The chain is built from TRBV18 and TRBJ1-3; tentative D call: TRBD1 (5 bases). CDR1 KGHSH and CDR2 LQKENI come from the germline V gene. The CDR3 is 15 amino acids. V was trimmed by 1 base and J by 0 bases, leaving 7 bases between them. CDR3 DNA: TGTGCCAGCTCACCACAAAGGGGCTCTGGAAACACCATATATTTT. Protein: CASSPQRGSGNTIYF.

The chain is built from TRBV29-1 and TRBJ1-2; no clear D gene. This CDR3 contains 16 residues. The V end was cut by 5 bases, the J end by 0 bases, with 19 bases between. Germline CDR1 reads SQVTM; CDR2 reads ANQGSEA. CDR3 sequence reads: CSVNKDGWRANYGYTF. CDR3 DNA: TGCAGCGTTAACAAGGACGGATGGAGGGCTAACTATGGCTACACCTTC. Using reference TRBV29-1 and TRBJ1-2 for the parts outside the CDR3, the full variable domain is SAVISQKPSRDICQRGTSLTIQCQVDSQVTMMFWYRQQPGQSLTLIATANQGSEATYESGFVIDKFPISRPNLTFSTLTVSNMSPEDSSIYLCSVNKDGWRANYGYTFGSGTRLTVV.

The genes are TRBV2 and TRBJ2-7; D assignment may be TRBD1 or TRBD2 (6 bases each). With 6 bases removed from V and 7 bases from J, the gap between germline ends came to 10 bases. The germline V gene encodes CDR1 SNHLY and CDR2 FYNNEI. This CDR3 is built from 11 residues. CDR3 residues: CASSQGGEQYF. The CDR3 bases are TGTGCCAGCAGCCAAGGGGGGGAGCAGTACTTC.

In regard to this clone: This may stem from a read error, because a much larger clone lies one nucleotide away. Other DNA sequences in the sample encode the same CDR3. CDR3 protein: CASRGDIGGGSEAFF. The CDR3 nucleotides read TGTGCCAGCAGGGGGGACATAGGGGGCGGATCTGAAGCTTTCTTT. The chain employs TRBV28 and TRBJ1-1; 7 bases are shared with TRBD1. V dropped 6 bases and J dropped 6; count of bases not matched to a gene: 13. The CDR3 runs 15 residues. Germline lookup yields CDR1 MDHEN and CDR2 SYDVKM.

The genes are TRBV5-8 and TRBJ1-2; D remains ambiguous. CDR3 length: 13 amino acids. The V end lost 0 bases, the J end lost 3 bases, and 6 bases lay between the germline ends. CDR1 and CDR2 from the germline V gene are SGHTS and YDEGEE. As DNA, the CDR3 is TGTGCCAGCAGCTTGGAAGTTTACTATGGCTACACCTTC. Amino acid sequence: CASSLEVYYGYTF.

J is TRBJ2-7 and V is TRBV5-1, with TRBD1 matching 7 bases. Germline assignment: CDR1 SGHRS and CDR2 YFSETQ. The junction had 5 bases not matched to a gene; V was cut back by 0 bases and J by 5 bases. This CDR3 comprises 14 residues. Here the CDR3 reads CASSLDRGSNEQYF. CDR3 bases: TGCGCCAGCAGCTTGGACAGGGGCTCGAACGAGCAGTACTTC. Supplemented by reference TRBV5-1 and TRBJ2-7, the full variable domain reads KAGVTQTPRYLIKTRGQQVTLSCSPISGHRSVSWYQQTPGQGLQFLFEYFSETQRNKGNFPGRFSGRQFSNSRSEMNVSTLELGDSALYLCASSLDRGSNEQYFGPGTRLTVT.

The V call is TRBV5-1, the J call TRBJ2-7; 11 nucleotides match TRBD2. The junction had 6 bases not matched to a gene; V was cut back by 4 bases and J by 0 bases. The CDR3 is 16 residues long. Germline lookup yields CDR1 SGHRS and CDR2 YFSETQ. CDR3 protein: CASSRGTSGYSYEQYF. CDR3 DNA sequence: TGCGCCAGCAGCCGAGGGACTAGCGGATACTCCTACGAGCAGTACTTC.

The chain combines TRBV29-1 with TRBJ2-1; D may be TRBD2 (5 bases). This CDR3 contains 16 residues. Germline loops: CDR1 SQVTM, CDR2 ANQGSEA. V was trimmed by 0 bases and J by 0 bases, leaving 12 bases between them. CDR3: CSVEDGGGSSYNEQFF. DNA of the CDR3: TGCAGCGTTGAAGATGGCGGAGGCTCCTCCTACAATGAGCAGTTCTTC.

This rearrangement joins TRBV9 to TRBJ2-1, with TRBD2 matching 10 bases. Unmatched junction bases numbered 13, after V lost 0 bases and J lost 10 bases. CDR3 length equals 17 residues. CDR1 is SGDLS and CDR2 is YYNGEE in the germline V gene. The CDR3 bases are TGTGCCAGCAGCGTAGCTTGGGCTAGCGGGGGCCCCAGGGAGCAGTTCTTC. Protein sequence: CASSVAWASGGPREQFF.

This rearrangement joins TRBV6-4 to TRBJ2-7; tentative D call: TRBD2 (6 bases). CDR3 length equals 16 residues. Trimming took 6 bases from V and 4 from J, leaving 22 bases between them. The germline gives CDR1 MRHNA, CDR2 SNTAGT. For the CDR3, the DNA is TGTGCCAGCAGGCCCATAGGAGGGAATCCAAGATACGAGCAGTACTTC. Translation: CASRPIGGNPRYEQYF.

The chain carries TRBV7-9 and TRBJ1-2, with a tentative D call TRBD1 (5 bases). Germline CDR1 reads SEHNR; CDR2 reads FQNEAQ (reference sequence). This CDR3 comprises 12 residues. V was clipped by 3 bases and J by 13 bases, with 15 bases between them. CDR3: CASSFRSWDVTF. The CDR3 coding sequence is TGTGCCAGCAGCTTCCGAAGCTGGGACGTCACCTTC.

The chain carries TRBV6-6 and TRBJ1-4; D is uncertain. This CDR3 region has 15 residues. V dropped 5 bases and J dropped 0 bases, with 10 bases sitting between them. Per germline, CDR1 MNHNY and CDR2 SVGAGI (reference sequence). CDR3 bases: TGTGCCAGCAGTCCTCCGTACTCAACTAATGAAAAACTGTTTTTT. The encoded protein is CASSPPYSTNEKLFF.

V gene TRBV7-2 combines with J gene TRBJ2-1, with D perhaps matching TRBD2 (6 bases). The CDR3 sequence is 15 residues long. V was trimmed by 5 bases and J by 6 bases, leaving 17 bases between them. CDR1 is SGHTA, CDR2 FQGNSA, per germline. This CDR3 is CASSPLPSVFNEQFF. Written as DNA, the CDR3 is TGTGCCAGCAGCCCCCTCCCTAGCGTATTCAATGAGCAGTTCTTC.